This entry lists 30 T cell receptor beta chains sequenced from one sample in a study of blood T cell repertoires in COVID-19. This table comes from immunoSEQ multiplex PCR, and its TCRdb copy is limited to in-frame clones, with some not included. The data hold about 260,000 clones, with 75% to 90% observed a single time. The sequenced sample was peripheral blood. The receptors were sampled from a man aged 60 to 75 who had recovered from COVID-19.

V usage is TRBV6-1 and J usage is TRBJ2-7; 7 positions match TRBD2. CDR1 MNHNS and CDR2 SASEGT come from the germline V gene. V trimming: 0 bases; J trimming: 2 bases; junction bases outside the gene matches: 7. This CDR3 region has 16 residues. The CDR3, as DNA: TGTGCCAGCAGTGAAGCGCAGGGCGGGGGACCCTACGAGCAGTACTTC. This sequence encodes CASSEAQGGGPYEQYF.

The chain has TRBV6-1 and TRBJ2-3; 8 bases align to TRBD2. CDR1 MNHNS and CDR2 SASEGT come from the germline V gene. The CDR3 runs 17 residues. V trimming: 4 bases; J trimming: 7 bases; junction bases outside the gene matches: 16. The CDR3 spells CASSAEAGASGFNTQYF. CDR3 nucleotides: TGTGCCAGCAGTGCGGAAGCGGGAGCTAGCGGGTTTAATACGCAGTATTTT.

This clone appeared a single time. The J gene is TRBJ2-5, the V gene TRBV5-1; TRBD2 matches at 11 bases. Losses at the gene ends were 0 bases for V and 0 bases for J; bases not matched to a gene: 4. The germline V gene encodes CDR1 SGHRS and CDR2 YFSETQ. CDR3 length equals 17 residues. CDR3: CASSLGLAGPDQETQYF. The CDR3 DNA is TGCGCCAGCAGCTTGGGACTAGCGGGGCCTGACCAAGAGACCCAGTACTTC.

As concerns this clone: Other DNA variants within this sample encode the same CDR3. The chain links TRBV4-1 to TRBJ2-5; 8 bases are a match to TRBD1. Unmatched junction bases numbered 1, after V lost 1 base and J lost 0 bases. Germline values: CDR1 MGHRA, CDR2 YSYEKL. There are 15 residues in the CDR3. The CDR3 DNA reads TGCGCCAGCAGCCAAGGGGACAGGTACCAAGAGACCCAGTACTTC. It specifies CASSQGDRYQETQYF.

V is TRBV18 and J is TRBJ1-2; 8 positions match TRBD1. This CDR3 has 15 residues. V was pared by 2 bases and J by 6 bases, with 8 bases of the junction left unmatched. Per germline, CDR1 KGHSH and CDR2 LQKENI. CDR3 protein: CASSPVEQGVNGYTF. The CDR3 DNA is TGTGCCAGCTCACCAGTAGAACAGGGGGTGAATGGCTACACCTTC.

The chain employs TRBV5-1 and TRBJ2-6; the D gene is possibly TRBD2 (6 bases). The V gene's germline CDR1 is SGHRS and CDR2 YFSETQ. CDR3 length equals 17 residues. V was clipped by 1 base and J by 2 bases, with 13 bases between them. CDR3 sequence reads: CASSLWSGRTGANVLTF. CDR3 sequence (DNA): TGCGCCAGCAGCTTGTGGTCAGGGAGGACTGGGGCCAACGTCCTGACTTTC.

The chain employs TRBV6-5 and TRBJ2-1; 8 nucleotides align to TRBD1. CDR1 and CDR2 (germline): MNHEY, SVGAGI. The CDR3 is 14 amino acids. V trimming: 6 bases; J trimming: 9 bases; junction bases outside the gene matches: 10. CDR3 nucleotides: TGTGCCAGCAGCTCCGGGACAGGTCAGGGTGAGCAGTTCTTC. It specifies CASSSGTGQGEQFF.

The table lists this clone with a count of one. This chain's CDR3 is CASSHPQGINEQFF. CDR3 nucleotides: TGTGCCAGCAGCCACCCCCAGGGGATCAATGAGCAGTTCTTC. The genes are TRBV3-1 (or the pseudogene TRBV3-2) and TRBJ2-1; a weak D match, TRBD1 (6 bases). Germline CDR1 and CDR2: LGHDT and YNNKEL (reference sequence). V was cut by 3 bases and J by 6 bases, with 12 bases left in between. The CDR3 runs 14 residues.

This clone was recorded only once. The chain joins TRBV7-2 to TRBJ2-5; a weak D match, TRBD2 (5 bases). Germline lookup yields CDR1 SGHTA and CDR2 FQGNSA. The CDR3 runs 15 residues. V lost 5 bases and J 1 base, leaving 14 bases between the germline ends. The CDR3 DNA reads TGTGCCAGCAGCGCACTAGGACTCACCCAAGAGACCCAGTACTTC. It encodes CASSALGLTQETQYF.

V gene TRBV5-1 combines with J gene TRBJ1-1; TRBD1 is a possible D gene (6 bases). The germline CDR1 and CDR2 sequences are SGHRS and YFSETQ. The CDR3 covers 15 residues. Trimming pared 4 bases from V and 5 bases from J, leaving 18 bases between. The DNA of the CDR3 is TGCGCCAGCAGCCAGCTAGGACAGCCGGGGACTGAAGCTTTCTTT. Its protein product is CASSQLGQPGTEAFF.

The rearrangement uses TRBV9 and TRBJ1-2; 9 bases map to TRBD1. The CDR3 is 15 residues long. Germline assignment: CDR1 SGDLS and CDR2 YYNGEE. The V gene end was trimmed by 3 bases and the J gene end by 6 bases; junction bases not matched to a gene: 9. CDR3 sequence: CASSAERRQGDGYTF. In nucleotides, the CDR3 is TGTGCCAGCAGCGCCGAACGGAGACAGGGGGATGGCTACACCTTC.

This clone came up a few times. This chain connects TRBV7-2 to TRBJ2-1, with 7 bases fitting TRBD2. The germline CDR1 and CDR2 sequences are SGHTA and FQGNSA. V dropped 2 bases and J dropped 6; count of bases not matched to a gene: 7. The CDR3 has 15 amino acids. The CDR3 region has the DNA TGTGCCAGCAGCTTACGAGGGAGGGCAAGCAATGAGCAGTTCTTC. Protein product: CASSLRGRASNEQFF.

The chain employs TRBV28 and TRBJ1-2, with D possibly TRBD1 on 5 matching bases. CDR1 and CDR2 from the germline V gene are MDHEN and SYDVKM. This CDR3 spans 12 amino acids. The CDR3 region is CVSTGVGYGYTF. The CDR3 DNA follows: TGTGTCTCAACGGGGGTAGGCTATGGCTACACCTTC.

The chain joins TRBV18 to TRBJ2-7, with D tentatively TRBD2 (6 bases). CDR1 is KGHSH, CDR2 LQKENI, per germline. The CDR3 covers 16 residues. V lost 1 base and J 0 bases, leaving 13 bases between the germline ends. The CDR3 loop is CASSPRVSGSSYEQYF. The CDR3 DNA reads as TGTGCCAGCTCACCACGTGTTAGCGGATCCTCCTACGAGCAGTACTTC.

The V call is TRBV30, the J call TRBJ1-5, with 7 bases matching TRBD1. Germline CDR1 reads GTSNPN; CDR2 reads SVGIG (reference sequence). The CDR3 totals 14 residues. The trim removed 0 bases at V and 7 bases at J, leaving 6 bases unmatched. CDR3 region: CAWSVIGGGQPQHF. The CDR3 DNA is TGTGCCTGGAGTGTTATAGGGGGCGGCCAGCCCCAGCATTTT.

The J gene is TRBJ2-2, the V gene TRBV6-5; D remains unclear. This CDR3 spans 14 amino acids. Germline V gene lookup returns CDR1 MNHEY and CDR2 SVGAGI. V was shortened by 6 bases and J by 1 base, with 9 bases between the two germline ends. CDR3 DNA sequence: TGTGCCAGCAGGATTCTTAGGAACACCGGGGAGCTGTTTTTT. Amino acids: CASRILRNTGELFF.

The CDR3 coding sequence is TGTGCCAGCAGTCGGACAGGTGGAAATTCACCCCTCCACTTT. It encodes CASSRTGGNSPLHF. This chain links TRBV3-1 (or the pseudogene TRBV3-2) with TRBJ1-6; the match to TRBD1 covers 7 bases. V lost 6 bases to trimming and J lost 7 bases; unmatched junction nucleotides: 6. Germline lookup yields CDR1 LGHDT and CDR2 YNNKEL (reference sequence). There are 14 residues in the CDR3.

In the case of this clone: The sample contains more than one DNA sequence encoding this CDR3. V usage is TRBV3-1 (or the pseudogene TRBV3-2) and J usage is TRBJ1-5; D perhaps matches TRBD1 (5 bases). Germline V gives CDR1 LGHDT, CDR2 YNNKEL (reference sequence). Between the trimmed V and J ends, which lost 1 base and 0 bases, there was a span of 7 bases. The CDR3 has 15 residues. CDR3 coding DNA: TGTGCCAGCAGCCAAGGTAGGGGTAGCAATCAGCCCCAGCATTTT. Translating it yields CASSQGRGSNQPQHF.

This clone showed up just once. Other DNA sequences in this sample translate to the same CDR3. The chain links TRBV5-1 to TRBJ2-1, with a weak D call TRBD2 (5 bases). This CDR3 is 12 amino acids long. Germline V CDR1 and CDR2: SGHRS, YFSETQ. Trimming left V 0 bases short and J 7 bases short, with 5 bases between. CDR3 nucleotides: TGCGCCAGCAGCTTGGGCGGGAATGAGCAGTTCTTC. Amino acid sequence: CASSLGGNEQFF.

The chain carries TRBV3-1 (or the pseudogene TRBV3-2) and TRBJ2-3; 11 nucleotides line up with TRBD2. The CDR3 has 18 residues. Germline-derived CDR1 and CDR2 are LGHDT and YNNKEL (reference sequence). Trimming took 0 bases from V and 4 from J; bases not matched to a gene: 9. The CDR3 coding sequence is TGTGCCAGCAGCCAAGACCTAGCGGGAGGTTTATTGGCAGATACGCAGTATTTT. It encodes CASSQDLAGGLLADTQYF.

The CDR3 here is CATGLAGGNEQYF. The CDR3 bases are TGTGCCACGGGACTAGCGGGAGGTAACGAGCAGTACTTC. The rearrangement links TRBV7-9 to TRBJ2-7; 15 bases map to TRBD2. This CDR3 contains 13 residues. The J segment lost 5 bases and the V segment lost 10 bases, leaving 3 bases of the junction unmatched. The germline CDR1 and CDR2 sequences are SEHNR and FQNEAQ (reference sequence).

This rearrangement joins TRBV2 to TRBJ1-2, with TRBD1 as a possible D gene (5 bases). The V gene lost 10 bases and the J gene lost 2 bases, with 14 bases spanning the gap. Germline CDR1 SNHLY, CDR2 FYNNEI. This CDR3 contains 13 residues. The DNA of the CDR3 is TGTGCCACAACAGCGGGGCAAAACTATGGCTACACCTTC. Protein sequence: CATTAGQNYGYTF.

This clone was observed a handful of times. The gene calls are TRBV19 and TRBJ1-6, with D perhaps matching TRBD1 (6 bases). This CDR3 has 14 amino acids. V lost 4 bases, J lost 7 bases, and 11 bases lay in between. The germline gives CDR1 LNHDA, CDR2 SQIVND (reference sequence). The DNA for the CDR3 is TGTGCCAGTAGTACCTTGGACAGCAATTCACCCCTCCACTTT. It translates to CASSTLDSNSPLHF.

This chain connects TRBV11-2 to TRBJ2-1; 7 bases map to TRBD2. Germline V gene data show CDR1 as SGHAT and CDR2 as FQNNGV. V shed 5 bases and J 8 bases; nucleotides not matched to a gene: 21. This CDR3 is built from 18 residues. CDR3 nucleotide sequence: TGTGCCAGCAGCCAAAAAATGACTAGCCCTAGCTTTATCTATGAGCAGTTCTTC. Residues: CASSQKMTSPSFIYEQFF.

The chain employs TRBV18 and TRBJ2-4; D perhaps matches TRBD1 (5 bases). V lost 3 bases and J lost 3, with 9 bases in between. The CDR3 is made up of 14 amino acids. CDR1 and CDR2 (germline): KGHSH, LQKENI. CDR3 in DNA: TGTGCCAGCTCACCTCAGGGCGGCAAAAACATTCAGTACTTC. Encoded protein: CASSPQGGKNIQYF.

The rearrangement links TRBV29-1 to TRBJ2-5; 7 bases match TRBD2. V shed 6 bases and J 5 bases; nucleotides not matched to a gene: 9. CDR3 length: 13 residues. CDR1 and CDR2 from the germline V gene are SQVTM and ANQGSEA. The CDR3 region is CSVGAGSGETQYF. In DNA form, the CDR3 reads TGCAGCGTGGGAGCGGGAAGTGGTGAGACCCAGTACTTC.

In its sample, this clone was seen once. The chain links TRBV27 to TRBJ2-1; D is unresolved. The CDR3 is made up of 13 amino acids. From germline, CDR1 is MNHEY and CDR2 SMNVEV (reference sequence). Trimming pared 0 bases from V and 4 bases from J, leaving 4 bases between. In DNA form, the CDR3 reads TGTGCCAGCAGTTTATCTTTATACAATGAGCAGTTCTTC. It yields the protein CASSLSLYNEQFF.

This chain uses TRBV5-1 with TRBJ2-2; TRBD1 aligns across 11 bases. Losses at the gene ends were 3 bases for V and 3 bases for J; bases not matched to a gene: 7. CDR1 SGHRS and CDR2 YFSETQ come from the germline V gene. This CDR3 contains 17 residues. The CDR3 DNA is TGCGCCAGCAGCTCGGGCTTGGACAGGGGGCACACCGGGGAGCTGTTTTTT. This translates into CASSSGLDRGHTGELFF. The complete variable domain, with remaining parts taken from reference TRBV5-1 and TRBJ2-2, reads KAGVTQTPRYLIKTRGQQVTLSCSPISGHRSVSWYQQTPGQGLQFLFEYFSETQRNKGNFPGRFSGRQFSNSRSEMNVSTLELGDSALYLCASSSGLDRGHTGELFFGEGSRLTVL.

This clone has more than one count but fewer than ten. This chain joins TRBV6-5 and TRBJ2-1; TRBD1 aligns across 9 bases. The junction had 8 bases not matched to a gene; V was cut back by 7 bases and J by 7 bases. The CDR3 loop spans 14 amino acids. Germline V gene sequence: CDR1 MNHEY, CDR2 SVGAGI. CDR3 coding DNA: TGTGCCAGCAAGCGGGACAGGGCGGGGAATGAGCAGTTCTTC. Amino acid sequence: CASKRDRAGNEQFF.

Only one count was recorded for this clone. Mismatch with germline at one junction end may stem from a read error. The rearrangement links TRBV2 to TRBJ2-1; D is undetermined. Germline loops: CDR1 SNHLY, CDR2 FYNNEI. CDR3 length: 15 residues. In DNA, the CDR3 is TGTGCCAGCACTGAATTGGGCTACTCTTACAATGAGCAGTTCTTC. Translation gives CASTELGYSYNEQFF.